The 23 T cell receptor beta chains given below trace back to one sample, sequenced in a study of patients and donors after allogeneic stem cell transplantation. Each CDR3 protein gets one entry after TCRdb re-called the RT-PCR reads with MiXCR. The sample carries about a million distinct CDR3 sequences, approximately 18% recorded once. Material: blood, either unsorted or a sorted T cell fraction (not recorded which). The receptors here all came from a human donor who was either an allogeneic HSCT recipient or a stem cell or donor lymphocyte infusion donor (not recorded which). It is not recorded whose cells these are; they may come from a transplant donor.

This clonotype has only a few counts. The gene calls are TRBV28 and TRBJ2-7; TRBD2 matches 8 bases. V was clipped by 4 bases and J by 0 bases; unmatched bases: 17. The CDR3 is 19 amino acids. CDR1 is MDHEN, CDR2 SYDVKM, per germline. In nucleotides, the CDR3 is TGTGCCAGCAGTTCACCCCTCGGGGGGGGGAATGCCATCTCCTACGAGCAGTACTTC. Protein product: CASSSPLGGGNAISYEQYF.

The rearrangement uses TRBV24-1 and TRBJ1-1, with a weak D call TRBD1 (5 bases). This CDR3 has 12 residues. Trimming cost V 10 bases and J 2 bases, with 10 bases left between them. Germline V gene data show CDR1 as KGHDR and CDR2 as SFDVKD. DNA for the CDR3: TGTGCCACACCAAGGGGAAACACTGAAGCTTTCTTT. Its protein product is CATPRGNTEAFF.

This clonotype has a handful of counts. The chain has TRBV6-5 and TRBJ2-2; 11 nucleotides line up with TRBD2. From germline, CDR1 is MNHEY and CDR2 SVGAGI. V shed 2 bases, J shed 6 bases, and the junction held 8 bases outside the gene matches. The CDR3 covers 17 residues. CDR3 in DNA: TGTGCCAGCAGTTACAGTCTAGCGGGGGGTAACGCCGGGGAGCTGTTTTTT. As protein: CASSYSLAGGNAGELFF.

This clonotype was observed a handful of times. This chain connects TRBV6-5 to TRBJ1-3, with D perhaps TRBD1 (6 bases). The CDR3 consists of 15 residues. Trimming pared 4 bases from V and 2 bases from J, leaving 12 bases between. CDR1 and CDR2 (germline): MNHEY, SVGAGI. In DNA form, the CDR3 reads TGTGCCAGCAGTTCACTCCAGGGGACTGGAAACACCATATATTTT. Protein: CASSSLQGTGNTIYF.

This clonotype was seen a handful of times. The rearrangement joins TRBV5-1 to TRBJ2-1; the D is unclear. The CDR3 sequence is 14 residues long. The V and J ends lost 3 bases and 4 bases respectively, with 11 bases between them. The germline V gene has CDR1 SGHRS and CDR2 YFSETQ. CDR3 DNA sequence: TGCGCCAGCAGCTCCTACGACACGTACAATGAGCAGTTCTTC. Translating gives CASSSYDTYNEQFF.

This clonotype was seen at least ten times. V gene TRBV20-1 combines with J gene TRBJ2-5; 8 bases align to TRBD2. CDR3 size: 15 residues. CDR1 is DFQATT, CDR2 SNEGSKA, per germline (reference sequence). V was clipped by 0 bases and J by 2 bases; unmatched bases: 5. The CDR3 sequence is CSARETSVTQETQYF. CDR3 DNA: TGCAGTGCTAGAGAGACTAGCGTAACGCAAGAGACCCAGTACTTC.

The V gene is TRBV7-9, the J gene TRBJ1-6, with 7 bases matching TRBD1. Losses at the gene ends were 5 bases for V and 5 bases for J; bases not matched to a gene: 12. Germline loops: CDR1 SEHNR, CDR2 FQNEAQ (reference sequence). The CDR3 contains 17 residues. CDR3 nucleotide sequence: TGTGCCAGCAGCGGAACTCTAGGGACAGCTGATAATTCACCCCTCCACTTT. It specifies CASSGTLGTADNSPLHF.

J is TRBJ2-6 and V is TRBV12-3 or TRBV12-4, with D possibly being TRBD2 (6 bases). This CDR3 region has 21 residues. V lost 5 bases to trimming and J lost 1 base, with 27 bases between them. The CDR3 DNA follows: TGTGCCAGCAGTCCCCGCGGGGTTGGCAGGCGGCTCCTTTCTGGGGCCAACGTCCTGACTTTC. Translating gives CASSPRGVGRRLLSGANVLTF.

The chain uses TRBV5-1 and TRBJ2-5; D is ambiguous. CDR1 is SGHRS, CDR2 YFSETQ, per germline. V lost 7 bases, J lost 5 bases, and 9 bases lay in between. This CDR3 has 11 amino acids. The DNA of the CDR3 is TGCGCCAGCCGCGAAATCGAGACCCAGTACTTC. As protein: CASREIETQYF.

V usage is TRBV12-3 or TRBV12-4 and J usage is TRBJ2-1; D is undetermined. CDR3 length: 11 amino acids. V lost 1 base and J 15 bases, leaving 10 bases between the germline ends. CDR3 amino acids: CASSLGNSPFF. CDR3 coding DNA: TGTGCCAGCAGTTTAGGGAACTCCCCGTTCTTC.

The chain carries TRBV25-1 and TRBJ1-4, with unresolved D. Per germline, CDR1 MGHDK and CDR2 SYGVNS. V lost 1 base to trimming and J lost 0 bases, with 6 bases between them. The CDR3 contains 15 residues. CDR3 region: CASSEFSPTNEKLFF. DNA of the CDR3: TGTGCCAGCAGTGAATTTAGTCCAACTAATGAAAAACTGTTTTTT.

This clonotype turned up a few times. The chain joins TRBV6-5 to TRBJ1-2; 8 positions match TRBD1. V lost 0 bases and J lost 2; bases outside the gene matches: 2. The CDR3 has 15 residues. Per germline, CDR1 MNHEY and CDR2 SVGAGI. CDR3 DNA sequence: TGTGCCAGCAGTTACTCCTGGACAGGGAACTATGGCTACACCTTC. Residues: CASSYSWTGNYGYTF.

In its sample, this clonotype was seen many times. This sequence joins TRBV12-3 or TRBV12-4 and TRBJ2-3; D ambiguous. The germline V and J ends were trimmed by 4 bases and 5 bases, with 7 bases remaining between them. This CDR3 spans 12 amino acids. CDR3 residues: CASSSTLDTQYF. The CDR3 region has the DNA TGTGCCAGCAGTTCCACACTAGATACGCAGTATTTT.

This chain connects TRBV3-1 to TRBJ2-5; no definite D call. The V end lost 4 bases, the J end lost 2 bases, and 20 bases lay between the germline ends. CDR3 length: 17 amino acids. Germline CDR1 LGHDT, CDR2 YNNKEL (reference sequence). The CDR3 DNA is TGTGCCAGCAGCCCTCTTCCCGTTTATGGTATACAAGAGACCCAGTACTTC. Encoded protein: CASSPLPVYGIQETQYF.

This clonotype was seen only a few times. This chain links TRBV6-1 with TRBJ1-6, with TRBD1 matching over 10 bases. From germline, CDR1 is MNHNS and CDR2 SASEGT. CDR3 size: 14 residues. With V trimmed by 6 bases and J by 6 bases, 2 bases remained unmatched. The CDR3 sequence: CASRGQGRNSPLHF. DNA for the CDR3: TGTGCCAGCAGGGGACAGGGGCGTAATTCACCCCTCCACTTT.

This clonotype has at least ten counts. The genes are TRBV29-1 and TRBJ2-3, with 7 bases matching TRBD1. The trim removed 7 bases at V and 10 bases at J, leaving 8 bases unmatched. This CDR3 contains 11 residues. Germline V gene sequence: CDR1 SQVTM, CDR2 ANQGSEA. Here the CDR3 reads CSGFNRGAQYF. CDR3 nucleotide sequence: TGCAGCGGCTTTAACAGGGGAGCGCAGTATTTT.

This clonotype was seen more than once but under ten times. J is TRBJ1-3 and V is TRBV11-1; maybe TRBD1 (5 bases). This CDR3 region has 18 residues. V was trimmed by 0 bases and J by 2 bases, leaving 17 bases between them. From germline, CDR1 is SGHAT and CDR2 FQDESV (reference sequence). CDR3 residues: CASSLAPLWGDPGNTIYF. DNA for the CDR3: TGTGCCAGCAGCTTAGCCCCCCTTTGGGGGGACCCTGGAAACACCATATATTTT.

This chain uses TRBV25-1 with TRBJ1-2; 7 positions agree with TRBD1. The CDR3 has 12 residues. Germline values: CDR1 MGHDK, CDR2 SYGVNS. V lost 6 bases and J lost 6; bases outside the gene matches: 4. CDR3 nucleotide sequence: TGTGCCAGCAGCGGACAGGCGCATGGCTACACCTTC. Protein: CASSGQAHGYTF.

This clonotype was observed many times. This chain connects TRBV19 to TRBJ2-7, with TRBD1 matching over 8 bases. Germline CDR1 reads LNHDA; CDR2 reads SQIVND (reference sequence). The J segment lost 3 bases and the V segment lost 5 bases, leaving 6 bases of the junction unmatched. CDR3 size: 14 residues. The CDR3 reads CASSLDRGGYEQYF. For the CDR3, the DNA is TGTGCCAGTAGTCTCGACAGGGGAGGCTACGAGCAGTACTTC.

The sample holds a few counts of this clonotype. This sequence joins TRBV13 and TRBJ2-2; 7 bases are shared with TRBD2. After removal of 4 bases from V and 0 bases from J, the junction contained 8 bases not matched to a gene. The CDR3 consists of 17 residues. CDR1 PRHDT and CDR2 FYEKMQ come from the germline V gene (reference sequence). The CDR3 sequence is CASSSRGVGPNTGELFF. DNA of the CDR3: TGTGCCAGCAGCTCCCGGGGGGTAGGCCCGAACACCGGGGAGCTGTTTTTT.

This sequence joins TRBV7-3 and TRBJ1-1; D uncertain. V gave up 5 bases and J gave up 3 bases, with 13 bases separating them. Germline V lookup: CDR1 SGHTA, CDR2 FQGTGA. There are 14 residues in the CDR3. CDR3 protein: CASSQRSGDTEAFF. The CDR3 region has the DNA TGTGCCAGCAGCCAAAGGTCCGGAGACACTGAAGCTTTCTTT.

The V and J genes are TRBV29-1 and TRBJ1-2; the D gene is possibly TRBD1 (6 bases). The CDR3 runs to 12 residues. CDR1 SQVTM and CDR2 ANQGSEA come from the germline V gene. V was pared by 4 bases and J by 8 bases, with 14 bases between. The CDR3 loop reads CSVGSRGGGYTF. DNA of the CDR3: TGCAGCGTTGGTTCCCGAGGGGGGGGCTACACCTTC. Variable domain in full (rest from reference TRBV29-1 and TRBJ1-2): SAVISQKPSRDICQRGTSLTIQCQVDSQVTMMFWYRQQPGQSLTLIATANQGSEATYESGFVIDKFPISRPNLTFSTLTVSNMSPEDSSIYLCSVGSRGGGYTFGSGTRLTVV.

This clonotype was counted between two and nine times. The chain is built from TRBV4-3 and TRBJ1-3, with 9 nucleotides matching TRBD1. This CDR3 is built from 17 residues. Germline CDR1 and CDR2: LGHNA and YSLEER. V dropped 1 base and J dropped 3; count of bases not matched to a gene: 7. CDR3 DNA: TGCGCCAGCAGCCAAGGCGTACAGGGGGCGATTGGAAACACCATATATTTT. It yields the protein CASSQGVQGAIGNTIYF.